Each of the 24 T cell receptor beta chains below was sequenced from the same sample in a study of T cell responses to AZD1222 COVID-19 vaccine. Method: immunoSEQ multiplex PCR; TCRdb's copy keeps in-frame clones and lacks some. The sample holds some 150,000 clones, 85% seen once. The sequencing here drew on peripheral blood, taken 28 days after the second dose of the MenACWY control vaccine. The receptors originated from an adult who received the MenACWY meningococcal vaccine as a control.

The chain combines TRBV4-1 with TRBJ2-5; D is possibly TRBD2 (6 bases). Germline assignment: CDR1 MGHRA and CDR2 YSYEKL. The CDR3 loop spans 14 amino acids. Trimming took off 0 bases at V and 9 bases at J, with 14 bases between the two ends. The CDR3 sequence is CASSQDSRLVAQYF. Written as DNA, the CDR3 is TGCGCCAGCAGCCAAGATTCCCGACTAGTAGCCCAGTACTTC.

This rearrangement joins TRBV19 to TRBJ2-7; 8 bases are shared with TRBD1. Germline V gene lookup returns CDR1 LNHDA and CDR2 SQIVND (reference sequence). V lost 3 bases and J lost 5; bases outside the gene matches: 15. This CDR3 spans 17 amino acids. Written as DNA, the CDR3 is TGTGCCAGTAGTATTCTTCCGGACAGGGCGATTTCTAACGAGCAGTACGTC. Protein: CASSILPDRAISNEQYV.

The V call is TRBV5-6, the J call TRBJ1-4; D unclear. The CDR3 covers 14 residues. Germline lookup yields CDR1 SGHDT and CDR2 YYEEEE. Trimming took 2 bases from V and 8 from J, leaving 13 bases between them. The CDR3 protein is CASSFWRQGEKLFF. For the CDR3, the DNA is TGTGCCAGCAGCTTTTGGAGGCAAGGGGAAAAACTGTTTTTT.

The chain links TRBV4-1 to TRBJ1-4; D is unclear. Germline V CDR1 and CDR2: MGHRA, YSYEKL. V was shortened by 0 bases and J by 4 bases, with 12 bases between the two germline ends. The CDR3 runs 16 residues. The CDR3 DNA is TGCGCCAGCAGCCAAGAAGGAGACGGCTTTAATGAAAAACTGTTTTTT. Translated: CASSQEGDGFNEKLFF.

The rearrangement links TRBV4-1 to TRBJ2-4; tentatively, D is TRBD2 (5 bases). CDR3 length equals 13 residues. Germline lookup yields CDR1 MGHRA and CDR2 YSYEKL. Trimming took off 1 base at V and 6 bases at J, with 7 bases between the two ends. The CDR3 sequence: CASSQGTPNIQYF. CDR3 coding DNA: TGCGCCAGCAGCCAAGGGACTCCAAACATTCAGTACTTC.

V is TRBV7-9 and J is TRBJ1-1, with no clear D. Trimming cost V 5 bases and J 4 bases, with 20 bases left between them. Germline-derived CDR1 and CDR2 are SEHNR and FQNEAQ (reference sequence). The CDR3 is 16 residues long. The CDR3 sequence is CASSPPRIGQVTEAFF. CDR3 nucleotide sequence: TGTGCCAGCAGCCCCCCTCGGATAGGGCAAGTCACTGAAGCTTTCTTT.

Turning to this clone: This sequence may be a read error, since a much larger clone differs from it by one base. The sample carries other DNA sequences with the same CDR3. This sequence joins TRBV7-9 and TRBJ1-1; D is undetermined. Trimming took 3 bases from V and 1 from J, leaving 6 bases between them. CDR3 size: 13 residues. CDR1 is SEHNR and CDR2 is FQNEAQ in the germline V gene (reference sequence). The CDR3 here is CASSLDPNTEAFF. The CDR3 DNA sequence: TGTGCCAGCAGCTTGGATCCGAACACTGAAGCTTTCTTT. Combining the CDR3 with reference TRBV7-9 and TRBJ1-1 gives the whole variable domain DTGVSQNPRHKITKRGQNVTFRCDPISEHNRLYWYRQTLGQGPEFLTYFQNEAQLEKSRLLSDRFSAERPKGSFSTLEIQRTEQGDSAMYLCASSLDPNTEAFFGQGTRLTVV.

This clone was recorded a few times. The V and J genes are TRBV13 and TRBJ2-1, with TRBD2 matching over 9 bases. This CDR3 is built from 15 residues. Germline trimming cut 4 bases from V and 5 bases from J; bases unmatched to any gene: 6. Germline lookup yields CDR1 PRHDT and CDR2 FYEKMQ (reference sequence). CDR3 sequence reads: CASSWEREADNEQFF. Here the CDR3 DNA reads TGTGCCAGCAGCTGGGAGCGGGAGGCGGACAATGAGCAGTTCTTC.

The chain employs TRBV2 and TRBJ2-3; D uncertain. CDR3 length equals 12 residues. Germline-derived CDR1 and CDR2 are SNHLY and FYNNEI. Trimming left V 4 bases short and J 4 bases short, with 6 bases between. CDR3 sequence (DNA): TGTGCCAGCAGTGTGTCTGCAGATACGCAGTATTTT. This translates into CASSVSADTQYF.

V and J are TRBV5-1 and TRBJ1-6, with 8 nucleotides matching TRBD1. Germline V lookup: CDR1 SGHRS, CDR2 YFSETQ. CDR3 length: 15 residues. After removal of 2 bases from V and 9 bases from J, the junction contained 7 bases not matched to a gene. The CDR3 loop reads CASSFADRAISPLHF. As DNA, the CDR3 is TGCGCCAGCAGCTTCGCGGACAGGGCTATTTCACCCCTCCACTTT.

V usage is TRBV28 and J usage is TRBJ1-1; D possibly corresponds to TRBD1 (6 bases). The ends were cut back, 8 bases at V and 4 bases at J, with 17 bases in the middle. CDR1 is MDHEN, CDR2 SYDVKM, per germline. The CDR3 runs to 14 residues. The CDR3 here is CASLSVGGRTEAFF. For the CDR3, the DNA is TGTGCCAGCCTCTCTGTGGGGGGGCGCACTGAAGCTTTCTTT.

The chain couples TRBV24-1 to TRBJ2-1; 13 bases are a match to TRBD2. Germline CDR1 and CDR2: KGHDR and SFDVKD. With 7 bases clipped from V and 9 bases from J, the junction kept 8 bases outside the gene matches. CDR3 length: 15 amino acids. The CDR3 spells CATRGTGLAGVEQFF. Here the CDR3 DNA reads TGTGCCACCAGGGGGACAGGACTAGCGGGAGTTGAGCAGTTCTTC.

A single count supports this clone. The chain uses TRBV27 and TRBJ1-5; D gene unclear. The germline V gene has CDR1 MNHEY and CDR2 SMNVEV (reference sequence). This CDR3 region has 16 residues. V lost 0 bases, J lost 2 bases, and 11 bases lay in between. Here the CDR3 DNA reads TGTGCCAGCAGTTTATCGGCCCTCGGGGGCAATCAGCCCCAGCATTTT. Translation gives CASSLSALGGNQPQHF.

This clone came up once. The V gene is TRBV2, the J gene TRBJ2-1; TRBD2 matches 7 bases. The junction had 5 bases not matched to a gene; V was cut back by 3 bases and J by 3 bases. The CDR3 is 15 residues long. Germline values: CDR1 SNHLY, CDR2 FYNNEI. The CDR3 here is CASSDSGGGYNEQFF. The CDR3 DNA reads TGTGCCAGCAGTGATTCGGGGGGAGGCTACAATGAGCAGTTCTTC.

The CDR3 DNA reads as TGTGCCACCAGTGACCCCACATTATACGAGCAGTACTTC. This sequence encodes CATSDPTLYEQYF. The rearrangement uses TRBV24-1 and TRBJ2-7, with unresolved D. Germline loops: CDR1 KGHDR, CDR2 SFDVKD. The CDR3 loop spans 13 amino acids. V was clipped by 4 bases and J by 4 bases, with 10 bases between them.

Here the CDR3 reads CASSIRFGPSEQYF. CDR3 sequence (DNA): TGTGCCAGTAGTATACGGTTCGGGCCTTCTGAGCAGTACTTC. The rearrangement uses TRBV19 and TRBJ2-7, with unresolved D. V lost 2 bases and J 7 bases, leaving 15 bases between the germline ends. This CDR3 spans 14 amino acids. CDR1 LNHDA and CDR2 SQIVND come from the germline V gene (reference sequence).

V usage is TRBV19 and J usage is TRBJ1-2; D call uncertain. The CDR3 length is 14 residues. Germline loops: CDR1 LNHDA, CDR2 SQIVND (reference sequence). Trimming left V 4 bases short and J 7 bases short, with 16 bases between. The CDR3 DNA reads as TGTGCCAGTAGTACCTCCTCGCGACACCGTGGCTACACCTTC. Its protein is CASSTSSRHRGYTF.

This chain uses TRBV7-2 with TRBJ2-7; D may be TRBD2 (6 bases). The CDR3 contains 15 residues. Germline loops: CDR1 SGHTA, CDR2 FQGNSA. V gave up 4 bases and J gave up 3 bases, with 16 bases separating them. CDR3 loop: CASSSPGRYRYEQYF. The CDR3, as DNA: TGTGCCAGCAGCTCTCCAGGGAGGTACCGCTACGAGCAGTACTTC. Based on the CDR3 plus reference TRBV7-2 and TRBJ2-7, the full variable domain is GAGVSQSPSNKVTEKGKDVELRCDPISGHTALYWYRQSLGQGLEFLIYFQGNSAPDKSGLPSDRFSAERTGGSVSTLTIQRTQQEDSAVYLCASSSPGRYRYEQYFGPGTRLTVT.

V usage is TRBV29-1 and J usage is TRBJ2-2; D possibly corresponds to TRBD2 (5 bases). This CDR3 comprises 14 residues. CDR1 is SQVTM, CDR2 ANQGSEA, per germline. Deletions cut 6 bases from V and 0 bases from J, with 11 bases between. CDR3 protein: CSVARRANTGELFF. Here the CDR3 DNA reads TGCAGCGTCGCCCGGCGGGCGAACACCGGGGAGCTGTTTTTT.

The chain employs TRBV28 and TRBJ2-7, with TRBD1 identical over 11 bases. Germline V gives CDR1 MDHEN, CDR2 SYDVKM. This CDR3 is built from 16 residues. V was pared by 3 bases and J by 0 bases, with 4 bases of the junction left unmatched. In DNA, the CDR3 is TGTGCCAGCAGTTTCACCGGGACAGGGGGCTCCTACGAGCAGTACGTC. It codes for CASSFTGTGGSYEQYV.

The rearrangement uses TRBV4-3 and TRBJ2-7; no reliable D call. Looked up from germline, CDR1 is LGHNA and CDR2 is YSLEER. CDR3 size: 15 residues. Deletions cut 0 bases from V and 2 bases from J, with 11 bases between. The CDR3 sequence is CASSQDRAGPYEQYF. The CDR3 DNA is TGCGCCAGCAGCCAAGATAGAGCCGGGCCCTACGAGCAGTACTTC.

The V and J genes are TRBV6-5 and TRBJ1-1; the D gene is possibly TRBD1 (6 bases). Trimming cost V 6 bases and J 1 base, with 12 bases left between them. CDR1 MNHEY and CDR2 SVGAGI come from the germline V gene. The CDR3 runs 14 residues. The CDR3 sequence: CASSPTGPNTEAFF. The CDR3 bases are TGTGCCAGCAGCCCCACAGGGCCGAACACTGAAGCTTTCTTT.

This chain links TRBV5-1 with TRBJ1-5; D is unclear. CDR1 is SGHRS and CDR2 is YFSETQ in the germline V gene. V was shortened by 5 bases and J by 0 bases, with 12 bases between the two germline ends. CDR3 length: 15 amino acids. The CDR3 spells CASSIDGYSNQPQHF. The CDR3 bases are TGCGCCAGCAGTATCGACGGTTATAGCAATCAGCCCCAGCATTTT.

The chain couples TRBV2 to TRBJ2-2; D is unresolved. The CDR3 spans 12 residues. Trimming removed 8 bases from V and 4 bases from J, with 8 bases in between. The germline gives CDR1 SNHLY, CDR2 FYNNEI. In DNA, the CDR3 is TGTGCCAGCTCCCTGTCCACCGGGGAGCTGTTTTTT. This sequence encodes CASSLSTGELFF.